Listed here are 24 T cell receptor beta chains from one sample, sequenced in a study of vaccination and CD4 T cells after COVID-19. As to time point: late sampling 161 to 241 days after vaccination in three convalescent patients. MiXCR, applied by TCRdb to the PCR reads, yields one record per CDR3 protein. Of more than 35,000 distinct CDR3 sequences in the sample, about 34% are singletons; the top ten hold roughly 5.9%. The sequencing here drew on CD4+ T cells from blood, taken about 7 months after SARS-CoV-2 vaccination. Receptors originate from a human donor who had recovered from COVID-19.

Only a few counts were recorded for this clonotype. CDR3 DNA: TGTGCCAGCAGTGGGGATATCGGGGGCTACACCTTC. Encoded protein: CASSGDIGGYTF. V usage is TRBV2 and J usage is TRBJ1-2; no definite D call. Germline assignment: CDR1 SNHLY and CDR2 FYNNEI. CDR3 length equals 12 residues. The ends were cut back, 4 bases at V and 8 bases at J, with 11 bases in the middle.

There are a few counts of this clonotype. The rearrangement links TRBV7-9 to TRBJ2-1, with D hard to call. The V and J ends lost 7 bases and 5 bases respectively, with 9 bases between them. CDR1 SEHNR and CDR2 FQNEAQ come from the germline V gene (reference sequence). The CDR3 covers 12 residues. This CDR3 reads CASNRGDNEQFF. CDR3 DNA sequence: TGTGCCAGCAACCGAGGAGACAATGAGCAGTTCTTC. The full variable domain, rest sourced from reference TRBV7-9 and TRBJ2-1, is DTGVSQNPRHKITKRGQNVTFRCDPISEHNRLYWYRQTLGQGPEFLTYFQNEAQLEKSRLLSDRFSAERPKGSFSTLEIQRTEQGDSAMYLCASNRGDNEQFFGPGTRLTVL.

Note on this clonotype: The junction and the germline gene differ at one end; a read error may be behind it. This sequence joins TRBV7-8 and TRBJ2-5; D is perhaps TRBD2 (5 bases). This CDR3 spans 16 amino acids. Per germline, CDR1 SGHVS and CDR2 FQNEAQ. CDR3 sequence (DNA): TGTGCCAGCAGCCTAGCCCGGTTGGCAGACCAAGAGACCCAGTACTTC. It encodes CASSLARLADQETQYF.

This clonotype was seen a few times. The chain combines TRBV28 with TRBJ1-5; D might be TRBD1 (5 bases). Germline CDR1 reads MDHEN; CDR2 reads SYDVKM. CDR3 size: 16 residues. Deletions cut 6 bases from V and 1 base from J, with 16 bases between. CDR3 in amino acids: CASSIIGTESNQPQHF. The CDR3 coding sequence is TGTGCCAGCAGCATAATCGGGACGGAGAGCAATCAGCCCCAGCATTTT.

This clonotype turned up a few times. The chain joins TRBV24-1 to TRBJ2-1, with 9 bases identical to TRBD1. The CDR3 loop spans 19 amino acids. Germline lookup yields CDR1 KGHDR and CDR2 SFDVKD. V was clipped by 5 bases and J by 5 bases; unmatched bases: 18. CDR3 bases: TGTGCCACCAGTGGGGGGCGGGACAGGGAGAGTAGCGGCCACAATGAGCAGTTCTTC. Amino acids: CATSGGRDRESSGHNEQFF.

This clonotype was seen only a few times. The rearrangement joins TRBV28 to TRBJ1-5; D gene ambiguous. The V and J ends lost 3 bases and 6 bases respectively, with 9 bases between them. Germline CDR1 is MDHEN and CDR2 is SYDVKM. The CDR3 runs to 13 residues. This CDR3 is CASSFSTGQPQHF. CDR3 sequence (DNA): TGTGCCAGCAGTTTTTCTACCGGTCAGCCCCAGCATTTT.

This clonotype was found a few times. The chain joins TRBV6-1 to TRBJ2-6, with 7 bases matching TRBD1. V dropped 5 bases and J dropped 0; count of bases not matched to a gene: 10. Germline CDR1 reads MNHNS; CDR2 reads SASEGT. This CDR3 comprises 18 residues. The CDR3 DNA sequence: TGTGCCAGCAGTCCGAGACAGGGAAAGACCTCTGGGGCCAACGTCCTGACTTTC. Translated: CASSPRQGKTSGANVLTF.

The table lists this clonotype with a few counts. The chain joins TRBV6-5 to TRBJ1-1; no firm D call. Trimming took off 2 bases at V and 1 base at J, with 8 bases between the two ends. The CDR3 runs 14 residues. Germline assignment: CDR1 MNHEY and CDR2 SVGAGI. This chain's CDR3 is CASSYAVSNTEAFF. The CDR3, as DNA: TGTGCCAGCAGTTACGCGGTTTCGAACACTGAAGCTTTCTTT.

The table lists this clonotype with a count of one. The V and J genes are TRBV7-9 and TRBJ2-1, with TRBD1 as a possible D gene (5 bases). The CDR3 extends over 15 amino acids. CDR1 is SEHNR and CDR2 is FQNEAQ in the germline V gene (reference sequence). V lost 2 bases, J lost 6 bases, and 14 bases lay in between. The chain's CDR3 is CASSLLPGPVNEQFF. The CDR3, as DNA: TGTGCCAGCAGCTTACTGCCAGGGCCCGTCAATGAGCAGTTCTTC.

This clonotype has only a few counts. The chain has TRBV19 and TRBJ2-1, with D tentatively TRBD2 (6 bases). Germline V lookup: CDR1 LNHDA, CDR2 SQIVND (reference sequence). There are 15 residues in the CDR3. Trimming took 6 bases from V and 2 from J, leaving 14 bases between them. CDR3 nucleotides: TGTGCCAGTAGCGTTAGCGGTAACGCCTACAATGAGCAGTTCTTC. Protein sequence: CASSVSGNAYNEQFF.

The chain uses TRBV7-9 and TRBJ2-7; D is undetermined. The germline CDR1 and CDR2 sequences are SEHNR and FQNEAQ (reference sequence). CDR3 length: 14 residues. V lost 3 bases, J lost 4 bases, and 13 bases lay in between. CDR3 amino acids: CASSLPLEAYEQYF. For the CDR3, the DNA is TGTGCCAGCAGCTTGCCCCTTGAGGCGTACGAGCAGTACTTC.

J is TRBJ1-6 and V is TRBV20-1; D unclear. Trimming shortened V by 4 bases and J by 7 bases, and 11 bases separated the two germline ends. This CDR3 comprises 13 residues. Germline CDR1 is DFQATT and CDR2 is SNEGSKA (reference sequence). The CDR3 coding sequence is TGCAGTGCTACCCGGGCCGTAAATTCACCCCTCCACTTT. This gives the protein CSATRAVNSPLHF.

This clonotype was recorded once. This chain joins TRBV6-1 and TRBJ2-7; perhaps D is TRBD1 or TRBD2 (7 bases each). Germline V lookup: CDR1 MNHNS, CDR2 SASEGT. The CDR3 has 14 residues. The V end lost 6 bases, the J end lost 6 bases, and 18 bases lay between the germline ends. The CDR3 protein is CASSTGRGQVEQYF. The CDR3 coding sequence is TGTGCCAGCAGCACGGGGAGGGGGCAGGTCGAGCAGTACTTC.

The chain has TRBV27 and TRBJ2-7, with TRBD2 matching 9 bases. This CDR3 has 15 amino acids. The trim removed 5 bases at V and 2 bases at J, leaving 7 bases unmatched. CDR1 MNHEY and CDR2 SMNVEV come from the germline V gene (reference sequence). The DNA for the CDR3 is TGTGCCAGCAGTCGACAAGCGGGAGGCCCCTACGAGCAGTACTTC. This translates into CASSRQAGGPYEQYF.

The chain uses TRBV20-1 and TRBJ1-4; D is perhaps TRBD1 (5 bases). The V end was cut by 2 bases, the J end by 12 bases, with 10 bases between. This CDR3 region has 11 residues. Germline loops: CDR1 DFQATT, CDR2 SNEGSKA (reference sequence). The DNA of the CDR3 is TGCAGTGCTAGACTAGGGGAGGAACTGTTTTTT. Protein sequence: CSARLGEELFF.

This clonotype was picked up one time. The chain is built from TRBV4-1 and TRBJ2-6; D might be TRBD1 or TRBD2, each matching 5 bases. Trimming took off 4 bases at V and 0 bases at J, with 10 bases between the two ends. Germline lookup yields CDR1 MGHRA and CDR2 YSYEKL. The CDR3 runs 16 residues. The CDR3 loop is CASSRRESSGANVLTF. The CDR3 DNA reads as TGCGCCAGCAGCCGCAGGGAGAGCTCTGGGGCCAACGTCCTGACTTTC.

The chain carries TRBV6-1 and TRBJ2-7; D is unresolved. Germline V gene sequence: CDR1 MNHNS, CDR2 SASEGT. There are 15 residues in the CDR3. V dropped 5 bases and J dropped 1 base, with 15 bases sitting between them. CDR3 DNA: TGTGCCAGCAGTCGCCGACCCGGCAATTCCTACGAGCAGTACTTC. It translates to CASSRRPGNSYEQYF.

V gene TRBV7-2 combines with J gene TRBJ2-5, with TRBD2 matching over 9 bases. Germline CDR1 SGHTA, CDR2 FQGNSA. The CDR3 totals 19 residues. With V trimmed by 0 bases and J by 0 bases, 11 bases remained unmatched. The CDR3 here is CASSLARSLAGAYQETQYF. Here the CDR3 DNA reads TGTGCCAGCAGCTTAGCTAGAAGTTTAGCGGGGGCGTACCAAGAGACCCAGTACTTC. Supplemented by reference TRBV7-2 and TRBJ2-5, the full variable domain reads GAGVSQSPSNKVTEKGKDVELRCDPISGHTALYWYRQSLGQGLEFLIYFQGNSAPDKSGLPSDRFSAERTGGSVSTLTIQRTQQEDSAVYLCASSLARSLAGAYQETQYFGPGTRLLVL.

The chain uses TRBV20-1 and TRBJ2-7, with 10 bases identical to TRBD2. Trimming took 1 base from V and 7 from J; bases not matched to a gene: 7. CDR3 length: 14 amino acids. Per the germline V gene, CDR1 is DFQATT and CDR2 is SNEGSKA (reference sequence). This chain's CDR3 is CSARASGRADEQYF. The CDR3 nucleotides read TGCAGTGCTAGAGCGAGCGGGAGGGCCGATGAGCAGTACTTC.

This clonotype has just a few counts. The chain is built from TRBV19 and TRBJ1-5, with 8 bases matching TRBD1. The CDR3 loop spans 14 amino acids. The germline V gene encodes CDR1 LNHDA and CDR2 SQIVND (reference sequence). V lost 6 bases, J lost 6 bases, and 7 bases stayed unmatched. For the CDR3, the DNA is TGTGCCAGTAGCGACAGGGGAGGGGGTCAGCCCCAGCATTTT. It yields the protein CASSDRGGGQPQHF.

This clonotype was seen once. The CDR3: CASSLSRLAGGSSYNEQFF. For the CDR3, the DNA is TGTGCCAGCAGCTTATCTAGACTAGCGGGAGGGTCCTCCTACAATGAGCAGTTCTTC. The chain joins TRBV7-6 to TRBJ2-1; TRBD2 aligns across 14 bases. Germline assignment: CDR1 SGHVS and CDR2 FNYEAQ. With 2 bases clipped from V and 0 bases from J, the junction kept 6 bases outside the gene matches. The CDR3 extends over 19 amino acids.

This clonotype showed up just once. V is TRBV12-3 or TRBV12-4 and J is TRBJ2-1; D unclear. Trimming stripped 2 bases from V and 10 bases from J, with 6 bases between. CDR3 length: 11 residues. The CDR3 coding sequence is TGTGCCAGCAGTTTAAAGCTAGAGCAGTTCTTC. This encodes CASSLKLEQFF.

The J gene is TRBJ2-1, the V gene TRBV19, with TRBD1 matching 8 bases. This CDR3 region has 13 residues. Trimming at V came to 4 bases and at J to 10 bases, leaving 6 bases not matched to a gene. Germline V gene data show CDR1 as LNHDA and CDR2 as SQIVND (reference sequence). CDR3 in DNA: TGTGCCAGTAGTACCCAGGACAGGGCCGAGCAGTTCTTC. Its protein product is CASSTQDRAEQFF.

This clonotype appeared a few times. V and J are TRBV6-1 and TRBJ2-3; D possibly corresponds to TRBD2 (6 bases). The CDR3 runs to 17 residues. The germline V and J ends were trimmed by 4 bases and 1 base, with 18 bases remaining between them. In germline, CDR1 is MNHNS, CDR2 SASEGT. The CDR3 sequence is CASSGGGGIGGTDTQYF. The CDR3 DNA reads as TGTGCCAGCAGTGGGGGAGGCGGGATCGGGGGCACAGATACGCAGTATTTT.